This T cell receptor (beta chain) emerged from a study of tumor-infiltrating lymphocytes in primary liver carcinoma. Background on the study: Tumors were staged T1-T3 N0M0 and measured roughly 4 to 11 cm across. Study findings and constraints: Among the pair types, tumor region pairs showed more overlap than tumor-adjacent and tumor-blood pairs. Only about 8-25% of top clones spanned all five tumor regions. Tumor samples exhibited a significantly greater top-250-clone fraction than blood samples (p = 0.039).

Co-extracting RNA and DNA was done with 20-30 mg of unsorted bulk tissue as input. Germline values: CDR1 SGHNT, CDR2 YENEEA. The CDR3 is 16 amino acids. V lost 4 bases to trimming and J lost 9 bases, with 22 bases between them. Concerning this clonotype: Its target is unknown.

Starting from approximately 470 ng of total RNA, TCR beta cDNA was produced with a primer in the constant region. Three rounds of nested multiplex PCR with slightly modified ARM-PCR produced TCR beta libraries. The first two PCR rounds used TRBV1-TRBV30 primers with a Cbeta primer, approximately 10 cycles each. TCRdb used MiXCR to reprocess the multiplex PCR reads, holding one entry per CDR3 protein. Among approximately 120,000 distinct CDR3 sequences, roughly three fifths were seen once, and the ten largest hold 7.5% to 8.5%. The sample consisted of liver tumor tissue from sampling region 3. Described subset: tumor region T3, left-lateral pole. This receptor was taken from a woman aged 55-70 years with primary liver carcinoma and hepatitis B virus infection. The rearrangement joins TRBV11-3 to TRBJ2-4; D perhaps matches TRBD1 (5 bases). CDR3 protein: CASSSPSDIVETIQYF. As DNA, the CDR3 is TGTGCCAGCAGCTCCCCTTCGGACATAGTCGAAACCATTCAGTACTTC.